The clone carrying this TCR beta chain appeared a single time. The CDR3 covers 18 residues. V lost 0 bases and J lost 0; bases outside the gene matches: 7. Germline CDR1 and CDR2: MNHEY and SVGEGT. This sample was included in a study of blood T cell repertoires in COVID-19. Study-level background: Spain, Italy and the United States supplied samples that represented acute and convalescent COVID-19. In each case, the material was cDNA or gDNA derived from T cells, B-cell-depleted T cells, or PBMCs.

Clones were sequenced by immunoSEQ multiplex PCR, and TCRdb holds only the in-frame ones, with some missing. Found here are fewer than 200,000 clones, 88% of them singletons; the top ten hold over 2%. Sequenced: peripheral blood. The receptor comes from a man in his forties or fifties who had recovered from COVID-19. The V and J genes are TRBV6-2 or TRBV6-3 and TRBJ2-5; the match to TRBD2 covers 10 bases. The CDR3, as DNA: TGTGCCAGCAGTTACTCCCTAGCGGGGGCTGTGTACCAAGAGACCCAGTACTTC. Its translation: CASSYSLAGAVYQETQYF.